Below are 24 T cell receptor beta chains sequenced from a single sample in a study of molecular identifiers for immune sequencing clone quantification. TCRdb used MiXCR to reprocess the PCR reads, holding one entry per CDR3 protein. Of approximately 670,000 distinct CDR3 sequences listed, 20% are singletons. The material sequenced was naive CD8+ T cells from blood, with Jurkat cell RNA spiked in. The subset denotes: FACS-sorted CD8+CD4-CCR7+CD45RA+ naive T cells. These TCRs come from a human donor in good health. Some libraries in this study had Jurkat cell RNA spiked in.

This clonotype has a handful of counts. V usage is TRBV24-1 and J usage is TRBJ2-7; D is possibly TRBD2 (6 bases). This CDR3 region has 17 residues. Germline V lookup: CDR1 KGHDR, CDR2 SFDVKD. Trimming removed 7 bases from V and 3 bases from J, with 24 bases in between. CDR3 sequence: CATRFPGLPSHFYEQYF. The CDR3 coding sequence is TGTGCCACCAGGTTTCCGGGACTCCCCAGCCACTTCTACGAGCAGTACTTC.

The chain has TRBV7-2 and TRBJ1-2, with D perhaps TRBD1 (5 bases). The V end was cut by 2 bases, the J end by 3 bases, with 13 bases between. Germline CDR1 is SGHTA and CDR2 is FQGNSA. The CDR3 runs to 15 residues. CDR3 sequence: CASSLRAGTDYGYTF. In DNA, the CDR3 is TGTGCCAGCAGCTTAAGAGCAGGGACGGACTATGGCTACACCTTC.

This clonotype was detected ten times or more. The rearrangement links TRBV6-2 or TRBV6-3 to TRBJ2-3; D gene uncertain. The CDR3 has 18 residues. The V end was cut by 1 base, the J end by 6 bases, with 23 bases between. The germline gives CDR1 MNHEY, CDR2 SVGEGT. The CDR3 loop is CASSYFLSGPSLSDTQYF. The CDR3 bases are TGTGCCAGCAGTTACTTTTTATCAGGACCCAGTTTATCGGATACGCAGTATTTT.

This clonotype was counted only a few times. CDR3 residues: CASSYGLAGGGDSYNEQFF. The DNA of the CDR3 is TGTGCCAGCAGCTACGGCCTAGCGGGAGGCGGGGACTCGTACAATGAGCAGTTCTTC. The J gene is TRBJ2-1, the V gene TRBV13; 11 bases agree with TRBD2. CDR3 size: 19 residues. The V and J ends lost 4 bases and 4 bases, in that order; junction bases with no gene match: 15. Germline-derived CDR1 and CDR2 are PRHDT and FYEKMQ (reference sequence). The entire variable domain, with the rest obtained from reference TRBV13 and TRBJ2-1, is as follows: AAGVIQSPRHLIKEKRETATLKCYPIPRHDTVYWYQQGPGQDPQFLISFYEKMQSDKGSIPDRFSAQQFSDYHSELNMSSLELGDSALYFCASSYGLAGGGDSYNEQFFGPGTRLTVL.

There are many counts of this clonotype. CDR3 coding DNA: TGCGCCAGCAGCCCGACTCCGGGACAGGGAAATGAGCAGTTCTTC. Translated, it gives CASSPTPGQGNEQFF. The chain is built from TRBV4-1 and TRBJ2-1; 9 bases align to TRBD1. CDR1 MGHRA and CDR2 YSYEKL come from the germline V gene. Unmatched junction bases numbered 8, after V lost 4 bases and J lost 7 bases. The CDR3 spans 15 residues.

Details on this clonotype: Mismatch with germline at one junction end may stem from a read error. The V call is TRBV11-2, the J call TRBJ2-7, with D perhaps TRBD2 (5 bases). The CDR3 is 14 amino acids. The germline gives CDR1 SGHAT, CDR2 FQNNGV. This CDR3 reads CASNLGPEGNEQYF. CDR3 nucleotides: TGTGCCAGCAACTTAGGGCCCGAGGGTAACGAGCAGTACTTC.

The chain carries TRBV6-2 or TRBV6-3 and TRBJ2-1; TRBD2 matches 11 bases. CDR1 and CDR2 (germline): MNHEY, SVGEGT. CDR3 length: 16 amino acids. Trimming took 2 bases from V and 7 from J; bases not matched to a gene: 7. The CDR3 reads CASSYDGTSGPNEQFF. Written as DNA, the CDR3 is TGTGCCAGCAGTTACGACGGGACTAGCGGACCAAATGAGCAGTTCTTC.

The chain couples TRBV19 to TRBJ2-1; D not certain. TRBJ2-7 matches the DNA end more closely, so the J call is doubtful. CDR3 length: 18 amino acids. Germline CDR1 LNHDA, CDR2 SQIVND (reference sequence). This CDR3 is CASSLVRYTSSSYNEQYF. The DNA for the CDR3 is TGTGCCAGTAGTCTCGTCCGGTATACATCAAGCTCCTACAATGAGCAGTACTTC.

This chain links TRBV4-3 with TRBJ2-5; D is ambiguous. Germline V lookup: CDR1 LGHNA, CDR2 YSLEER. CDR3 size: 15 residues. V was clipped by 0 bases and J by 7 bases, with 15 bases between them. CDR3 in amino acids: CASSQDRSGMWTQYF. In DNA, the CDR3 is TGCGCCAGCAGCCAAGATCGCAGTGGGATGTGGACCCAGTACTTC.

In this sample, this clonotype turned up once. The germline gene is not matched at one end of the junction; a read error may be the cause. In DNA form, the CDR3 reads TGTGCCAGCTCGGCTTCCTACGAGCAGTGCTTC. Amino acids: CASSASYEQCF. The rearrangement links TRBV5-6 to TRBJ2-7, with D unresolved. There are 11 residues in the CDR3. CDR1 and CDR2 from the germline V gene are SGHDT and YYEEEE.

On this clonotype itself: A much larger clone sits a single nucleotide away, making a read error possible. This rearrangement joins TRBV24-1 to TRBJ2-2; D gene uncertain. This CDR3 is built from 13 residues. Trimming removed 0 bases at V and 7 bases at J, with 5 bases between. CDR1 KGHDR and CDR2 SFDVKD come from the germline V gene. The CDR3 sequence is CATSDLMGGELFF. In nucleotides, the CDR3 is TGTGCCACCAGTGATTTGATGGGCGGGGAGCTGTTTTTT.

Notes on this clonotype: A single base separates this from a much larger clone, so it may be a read error. The chain joins TRBV6-2 or TRBV6-3 to TRBJ1-1; 9 nucleotides line up with TRBD1. Germline CDR1 reads MNHEY; CDR2 reads SVGEGT. This CDR3 has 15 residues. Written as DNA, the CDR3 is TGTGCCGGCAGTTACGGACAGGGGAGGAACACTGAAGCTTTCTTT. Translated, it gives CAGSYGQGRNTEAFF.

This clonotype has ten or more counts. This chain links TRBV4-3 with TRBJ2-7; a possible D gene is TRBD2 (5 bases). CDR1 and CDR2 (germline): LGHNA, YSLEER. The CDR3 loop spans 15 amino acids. Trimming took off 0 bases at V and 0 bases at J, with 9 bases between the two ends. The CDR3 sequence: CASSQEEGSSYEQYF. The CDR3 DNA is TGCGCCAGCAGCCAAGAAGAGGGTAGCTCCTACGAGCAGTACTTC.

The sample holds many counts of this clonotype. The CDR3 region is CASSSGLSSYNEQFF. The DNA for the CDR3 is TGTGCCAGCAGCTCCGGACTAAGCTCCTACAATGAGCAGTTCTTC. The chain couples TRBV27 to TRBJ2-1; D is perhaps TRBD2 (6 bases). The length of the CDR3 is 15 residues. Trimming pared 6 bases from V and 0 bases from J, leaving 12 bases between. Per the germline V gene, CDR1 is MNHEY and CDR2 is SMNVEV (reference sequence).

In its sample, this clonotype was seen many times. This chain links TRBV4-1 with TRBJ2-7, with 9 bases aligning to TRBD1. The germline V gene has CDR1 MGHRA and CDR2 YSYEKL. This CDR3 is built from 16 residues. The junction had 7 bases not matched to a gene; V was cut back by 0 bases and J by 4 bases. CDR3 DNA: TGCGCCAGCAGCCAAGAACCGGACAGGGGAGGGTACGAGCAGTACTTC. Translating it yields CASSQEPDRGGYEQYF.

This clonotype was detected only a few times. The chain is built from TRBV5-8 and TRBJ2-7; 9 bases are shared with TRBD1. J lost 4 bases, V lost 4 bases, and 9 bases had no gene match. Germline-derived CDR1 and CDR2 are SGHTS and YDEGEE. This CDR3 has 15 residues. CDR3 nucleotide sequence: TGTGCCAGCAGCACCCCACAGGGGGCTCCTTACGAGCAGTACTTC. Translated: CASSTPQGAPYEQYF.

Comment on this clonotype: This sequence may be a read error, since a much larger clone differs from it by one base. CDR3 sequence reads: CASSERVLQTDTRYF. The CDR3 bases are TGTGCCAGCAGTGAGAGGGTCCTGCAGACAGATACGCGGTATTTT. The chain employs TRBV2 and TRBJ2-3, with D possibly being TRBD1 or TRBD2 (5 bases each). In germline, CDR1 is SNHLY, CDR2 FYNNEI. This CDR3 contains 15 residues.

In its sample, this clonotype was seen many times. The CDR3 DNA is TGTGCCAGTAGTATAAGGGACAGTATCTACGAGCAGTACTTC. This codes for CASSIRDSIYEQYF. The chain links TRBV19 to TRBJ2-7; 7 bases line up with TRBD1. With V trimmed by 2 bases and J by 3 bases, 4 bases remained unmatched. Per the germline V gene, CDR1 is LNHDA and CDR2 is SQIVND (reference sequence). The CDR3 consists of 14 residues.

This clonotype was detected ten times or more. The chain uses TRBV20-1 and TRBJ2-5; D gene ambiguous. The CDR3 length is 12 residues. Germline V gives CDR1 DFQATT, CDR2 SNEGSKA (reference sequence). Trimming left V 6 bases short and J 2 bases short, with 10 bases between. The CDR3 region has the DNA TGCAGTGCCCGGACGCGTCAAGAGACCCAGTACTTC. This codes for CSARTRQETQYF.

This clonotype showed up many times. The rearrangement uses TRBV30 and TRBJ1-2, with no clear D. Germline V gene lookup returns CDR1 GTSNPN and CDR2 SVGIG (reference sequence). V was cut by 0 bases and J by 0 bases, with 17 bases left in between. The CDR3 spans 17 residues. The chain's CDR3 is CAWSVSGLGRTNYGYTF. CDR3 bases: TGTGCCTGGAGTGTTTCGGGTCTAGGCAGAACTAACTATGGCTACACCTTC.

CDR3 sequence reads: CASSSGDSGSTDTQYF. CDR3 sequence (DNA): TGTGCCAGTAGTTCCGGCGACAGTGGGAGCACAGATACGCAGTATTTT. The rearrangement joins TRBV19 to TRBJ2-3, with D possibly being TRBD1 (5 bases). Trimming shortened V by 5 bases and J by 0 bases, and 15 bases separated the two germline ends. CDR1 and CDR2 from the germline V gene are LNHDA and SQIVND (reference sequence). CDR3 length: 16 amino acids.

For this clonotype: Given a much more abundant clone one base away, this may be a read error. This chain uses TRBV11-2 with TRBJ2-5; 12 nucleotides agree with TRBD1. This CDR3 is 16 amino acids long. CDR1 is SGHAT, CDR2 FQNNGV, per germline. With V trimmed by 4 bases and J by 7 bases, 10 bases remained unmatched. This CDR3 is CASSYGTGGVRGTQYF. CDR3 coding DNA: TGTGCCAGCAGCTACGGGACAGGGGGCGTTCGAGGGACCCAGTACTTC.

The V and J genes are TRBV4-1 and TRBJ2-2; TRBD2 might be the D (5 bases). Trimming left V 1 base short and J 3 bases short, with 9 bases between. Germline V lookup: CDR1 MGHRA, CDR2 YSYEKL. The CDR3 is 15 amino acids. CDR3 in DNA: TGCGCCAGCAGCCAAGCCCCCGGGGACACCGGGGAGCTGTTTTTT. Translating it yields CASSQAPGDTGELFF.

This rearrangement joins TRBV29-1 to TRBJ1-2, with D unclear. The CDR3 totals 13 residues. The germline V gene encodes CDR1 SQVTM and CDR2 ANQGSEA. The germline V and J ends were trimmed by 7 bases and 5 bases, with 17 bases remaining between them. In nucleotides, the CDR3 is TGCAGCGCCTCCATGCCAGTTGGGTATGGCTACACCTTC. Its protein is CSASMPVGYGYTF.